The rows below give T cell receptor beta chains drawn from one sample of a study of CD8 T cells in Susac syndrome. MiXCR was run by TCRdb on the immunoSEQ multiplex PCR reads, yielding one entry per CDR3 protein. The sample shows around 190,000 distinct CDR3 sequences, 85% to 95% of them seen only once. The sample taken for sequencing was CD4+ T cells from PBMCs. The receptors come from a human donor in good health. Each CDR3 is given with its conserved first and last residue. Fields, in order: D gene, V gene, clone size, J gene, CDR3 DNA, CDR3 protein. The D gene is left open where the match is weak. Size is stated for part of the rows, as once, few or many counts, or as a class when the clone is expanded.

-	TRBV5-4	-	TRBJ2-2	TGTGCCAGCAGCTTGACAGTTACCGGGGAGCTGTTTTTT	CASSLTVTGELFF
TRBD1	TRBV10-3	-	TRBJ1-2	TGTGCCATCAGTGAGACCGAGACAGGGGATGGCTACACCTTC	CAISETETGDGYTF
-	TRBV20-1	-	TRBJ1-1	TGCAGTGCCCTTGCCCCGACAGGGAACACTGAAGCTTTCTTT	CSALAPTGNTEAFF
-	TRBV5-1	-	TRBJ2-1	TGCGCCAGCAGTCGCGACATTAACAATGAGCAGTTCTTC	CASSRDINNEQFF
-	TRBV20-1	-	TRBJ2-1	TGCAGTGCTAGAGTCCACGGCTCCTACAATGAGCAGTTCTTC	CSARVHGSYNEQFF
-	TRBV20-1	-	TRBJ2-1	TGCAGTGCTAGAGAGGCGACTAGGCTAGGTAATGAGCAGTTCTTC	CSAREATRLGNEQFF
TRBD2	TRBV4-1	-	TRBJ2-1	TGCGCCAGCAGCCAAGGCCTAGCGGGAGTCGGTGAGCAGTTCTTC	CASSQGLAGVGEQFF
-	TRBV30	-	TRBJ2-3	TGTGCCTGGAGTGTACTCTCAACAGATACGCAGTATTTT	CAWSVLSTDTQYF
-	TRBV12-3/TRBV12-4	-	TRBJ1-2	TGTGCCAGCAGCTTCGACAGATTTAACTATGGCTACACCTTC	CASSFDRFNYGYTF
-	TRBV7-9	-	TRBJ2-3	TGTGCCAGCAGCGATGAGGACAGCACAGATACGCAGTATTTT	CASSDEDSTDTQYF
-	TRBV5-6	-	TRBJ1-1	TGTGCCAGCAGGGATTTAACCAGGCTGGGCACTGAAGCTTTCTTT	CASRDLTRLGTEAFF
TRBD2	TRBV29-1	-	TRBJ2-1	TGCAGCAGCCGGACTAGCGGACCCTACAATGAGCAGTTCTTC	CSSRTSGPYNEQFF
TRBD1	TRBV3-1	-	TRBJ1-1	TGTGCCAGCAGCCAAAGCGGGACAGGGGTAATCGAAGCTTTCTTT	CASSQSGTGVIEAFF
TRBD2	TRBV25-1	-	TRBJ2-2	TGTGCCAGCAGAGGGACTAGCCTGGGGGACAACACCGGGGAGCTGTTTTTT	CASRGTSLGDNTGELFF
-	TRBV29-1	-	TRBJ1-2	TGCAGCGTCAGATCAGCCGCTAACTATGGCTACACCTTC	CSVRSAANYGYTF
-	TRBV6-5	-	TRBJ1-5	TGTGCCAGCAGTTACGAGGGGATTCAGCCCCAGCATTTT	CASSYEGIQPQHF
TRBD2	TRBV29-1	-	TRBJ2-5	TGCAGCGTTGGGCGGGGGGCTCAAGAGACCCAGTACTTC	CSVGRGAQETQYF
TRBD1	TRBV29-1	-	TRBJ2-7	TGCAGCGTATGCGTGACAGGGGCCCACGAGCAGTACTTC	CSVCVTGAHEQYF
TRBD1	TRBV6-1	once	TRBJ1-5	TGTGCCAGCAGGGAGCGGACAGGGGATGTTATTCAGCCCCAGCATTTT	CASRERTGDVIQPQHF
-	TRBV12-3/TRBV12-4	-	TRBJ1-6	TGTGCCAGCAGGTGGGATGGGGGGGCGTCTAATTCACCCCTCCACTTT	CASRWDGGASNSPLHF
TRBD1	TRBV20-1	-	TRBJ1-5	TGCAGTGCTAGTACCGGGACAGGGGTCGGAAGCAATCAGCCCCAGCATTTT	CSASTGTGVGSNQPQHF
-	TRBV24-1	-	TRBJ1-5	TGTGCCACCAGTGATCGACAGGGCAATCAGCCCCAGCATTTT	CATSDRQGNQPQHF
TRBD2	TRBV30	-	TRBJ2-1	TGTGCCTGGAGTAGCGGGAGAGAGGATGAGCAGTTCTTC	CAWSSGREDEQFF
TRBD2	TRBV3-1	-	TRBJ2-7	TGTGCCAGCAGCCCCTTCGGACTAGCCTACGAGCAGTACTTC	CASSPFGLAYEQYF
-	TRBV23-1	-	TRBJ2-2	TGCGCCAGCAGCCCACCTTGGACCGGGGAGCTGTTTTTT	CASSPPWTGELFF
TRBD1	TRBV30	-	TRBJ1-1	TGTGCCTGGAATGGACAGGAAAGGACTGAAGCTTTCTTT	CAWNGQERTEAFF
-	TRBV15	-	TRBJ2-2	TGTGCCACCAGCAGAGAGCCGACTAGGGCGAACACCGGGGAGCTGTTTTTT	CATSREPTRANTGELFF
-	TRBV2	-	TRBJ2-5	TGTGCCAGCAGTGGAGACAGGCGTCGGACCCAGTACTTC	CASSGDRRRTQYF
TRBD2	TRBV14	-	TRBJ2-5	TGTGCCAGCAGCCGCCTGGGACTACAATTCCAAGAGACCCAGTACTTC	CASSRLGLQFQETQYF
-	TRBV24-1	-	TRBJ1-5	TGTGCCACCAGGGGAGGGTCCGGTCAGCCCCAGCATTTT	CATRGGSGQPQHF
-	TRBV19	-	TRBJ2-5	TGTGCCAGTAGCCAGATGGGACGGGACACCGGCCCGTTAGAGACCCAGTACTTC	CASSQMGRDTGPLETQYF
-	TRBV24-1	-	TRBJ2-7	TGTGCCACCAGTACCCCCAAGGACAGATACTACTACGAGCAGTACTTC	CATSTPKDRYYYEQYF
-	TRBV29-1	once	TRBJ2-3	TGCAGCGTTGATCAGGGTCTAGCTAGCACAGATACGCAGTATTTT	CSVDQGLASTDTQYF
-	TRBV29-1	-	TRBJ2-1	TGCAGCGTTACCTACAATGAGCAGTTCTTC	CSVTYNEQFF
-	TRBV7-3	-	TRBJ1-2	TGTGCCAGCAGCTTAGGACGTGACTCGCGGGATGGCTACACCTTC	CASSLGRDSRDGYTF
TRBD1	TRBV11-2	-	TRBJ1-5	TGTGCCAGCAGCTTGAGGGGGCAGAGCAATCAGCCCCAGCATTTT	CASSLRGQSNQPQHF
-	TRBV7-3	-	TRBJ2-5	TGTGCCAGCAGCTTCGACGGAGAAGAGACCCAGTACTTC	CASSFDGEETQYF
-	TRBV11-2	-	TRBJ2-3	TGTGCCAGCAGCCGTCAGCGGATACCAGCCATAGATACGCAGTATTTT	CASSRQRIPAIDTQYF
TRBD2	TRBV11-1	-	TRBJ2-1	TGTGCCAGCAGCTTAGACGGGACTAGCGGTTACAATGAGCAGTTCTTC	CASSLDGTSGYNEQFF
TRBD1	TRBV28	-	TRBJ1-1	TGTGCCAGCAGACAGGGGGGGATGAACACTGAAGCTTTCTTT	CASRQGGMNTEAFF
-	TRBV30	-	TRBJ1-2	TGTGCCTGGAGTACAGGAACGATCTATGGCTACACCTTC	CAWSTGTIYGYTF
TRBD1	TRBV6-1	-	TRBJ1-1	TGTGCCAGCGAACGAGAGGAGGGGGCGCTTACTGAAGCTTTCTTT	CASEREEGALTEAFF
TRBD2	TRBV7-9	-	TRBJ2-1	TGTGCCAGCAGCCGGAAGACTAGCGCGTACAATGAGCAGTTCTTC	CASSRKTSAYNEQFF
-	TRBV27	-	TRBJ2-5	TGTGCCAGCAGCCACGCCGTCGGCCAAGAGACCCAGTACTTC	CASSHAVGQETQYF
-	TRBV9	-	TRBJ2-3	TGTGCCAGCAGCGTAAACCCTGCAACAGATACGCAGTATTTT	CASSVNPATDTQYF
-	TRBV29-1	once	TRBJ2-2	TGCAGCGTTGAAGCCGGCCCGACCGGGGAGCTGTTTTTT	CSVEAGPTGELFF
-	TRBV7-2	-	TRBJ2-1	TGTGCCAGCAGCTCCCAATACAATGAGCAGTTCTTC	CASSSQYNEQFF
-	TRBV7-8	-	TRBJ2-1	TGTGCCAGCAGCTTGGTGGTGGTTGGTTTGATAGATGAGCAGTTCTTC	CASSLVVVGLIDEQFF
TRBD1	TRBV27	-	TRBJ1-2	TGTGCCAGCAGAAGTACTATGACAGGGCTCTATGGCTACACCTTC	CASRSTMTGLYGYTF
-	TRBV12-3/TRBV12-4	once	TRBJ2-2	TGTGCCAGCAGTTTGCAGGGTGTCACCGGGGAGCTGTTTTTT	CASSLQGVTGELFF
-	TRBV29-1	-	TRBJ1-1	TGCAGCGCTCCCTGGGGTGATGAAGCTTTCTTT	CSAPWGDEAFF
TRBD1	TRBV20-1	-	TRBJ1-2	TGCAGTGCCAGGACAGGGGGCAGGGGCTACACCTTC	CSARTGGRGYTF
-	TRBV23-1	-	TRBJ1-5	TGCGCCAGCAGTCCGCTCGAGGGCAATCAGCCCCAGCATTTT	CASSPLEGNQPQHF
TRBD1	TRBV25-1	-	TRBJ1-2	TGTGCCAGCAGTGAATATGGGGACAGCTATGGCTACACCTTC	CASSEYGDSYGYTF
-	TRBV7-9	-	TRBJ1-6	TGTGCCAGCAGCTACAGGGAACCTAATTCACCCCTCCACTTT	CASSYREPNSPLHF
-	TRBV11-1	once	TRBJ2-5	TGTGCCAGCAGCCAAGGCGGGGTTACTAGAGGTGCCCAGTACTTC	CASSQGGVTRGAQYF
-	TRBV20-1	once	TRBJ2-1	TGCAGTCTTACAGGGACTATCCGCGACAATGAGCAGTTCTTC	CSLTGTIRDNEQFF
-	TRBV30	-	TRBJ2-1	TGTGCCTGGAGCGGGGGTTTGGGGTACAATGAGCAGTTCTTC	CAWSGGLGYNEQFF
-	TRBV12-3/TRBV12-4	-	TRBJ1-5	TGTGCCAGCAGTCCTAGTTTTCCGGGACAAGAGCATTTT	CASSPSFPGQEHF